This TCR beta chain comes out of a study of shared clonotypes between healthy human individuals. Splitting the CD4+ cells yielded a CD45RA+ naive subset and a CD45RA-negative memory subset. Only in-frame clones appear in the TCRdb table, and some are missing; sequencing was by immunoSEQ multiplex PCR. The repertoire includes a few hundred thousand clones, about 97% of them detected once, and about 0.06% sits in the top ten. Per the germline V gene, CDR1 is SGHNT and CDR2 is YENEEA. The CDR3 has 13 amino acids. V dropped 1 base and J dropped 12 bases, with 15 bases sitting between them. This receptor was obtained from a woman aged 25 to 39 in good health. Sequencing input: naive CD4+ T cells sorted from blood. Subset: CD45RA+ positively selected. The chain links TRBV11-3 to TRBJ1-1; D possibly corresponds to TRBD1 (6 bases). The CDR3 sequence: CASSLGTLDRTFF. The CDR3 DNA reads as TGTGCCAGCAGCTTAGGTACCCTGGACAGAACTTTCTTT.